What follows is one T cell receptor (beta chain) and its context. The germline V gene has CDR1 SGHDT and CDR2 YYEEEE. V was shortened by 0 bases and J by 5 bases, with 6 bases between the two germline ends. The CDR3 sequence is 13 residues long. This entry is derived from a study of blood T cell repertoires in COVID-19. Study-wide context: COVID-19 samples, acute and convalescent, were from the United States, Italy and Spain. The analysed material was cDNA or gDNA that came from T cells, B-cell-depleted T cells, or PBMCs.

Authors' methods: Reference gene primer amplification gave nucleated cell count estimates. Some clones are missing from TCRdb's copy, which holds only in-frame ones; the method was immunoSEQ multiplex PCR. That table is the source of V, J and clone size, and D and trimming were worked out from the DNA. The table lists some 180,000 clones, around 90% of them singletons. The sample comprised peripheral blood. The chain links TRBV5-6 to TRBJ1-5; unclear D gene. The source is a man between 40 and 49 years old with acute or convalescent COVID-19. The CDR3 DNA reads as TGTGCCAGCAGCTTGGTTCGGGATCAGCCCCAGCATTTT. This sequence encodes CASSLVRDQPQHF.